The 23 T cell receptor beta chains in this list originate from one sample, sequenced in a study of regulatory T cells in long-lasting Graves disease. Time point: persistent/refractory GD, antithyroid drugs over 5 years with positive TRAb. RNA extracted from PBMCs served as the sequencing template. Both iRepertoire HTBI primers and Arm-PCR of CDR3 regions were used to build the TCR beta libraries. Each CDR3 protein is one row after TCRdb ran MiXCR on the multiplex PCR reads. The sample has around 510,000 distinct CDR3 sequences; less than 25% are singletons. Sample: peripheral blood mononuclear cells (PBMCs), taken when the disease was refractory, from a patient treated with antithyroid drugs. These receptors were collected from a female donor with Graves disease.

This clonotype was recorded at least ten times. V gene TRBV7-6 combines with J gene TRBJ1-1; 7 nucleotides agree with TRBD1. Germline values: CDR1 SGHVS, CDR2 FNYEAQ. The V segment lost 4 bases and the J segment 1 base; nucleotides outside the gene matches: 6. The CDR3 consists of 15 residues. The CDR3 bases are TGTGCCAGCAGCTCTATAGGGACAGCGAACACTGAAGCTTTCTTT. Protein: CASSSIGTANTEAFF.

The V gene is TRBV20-1, the J gene TRBJ1-4, with D maybe TRBD1 (5 bases). The CDR3 is 9 residues long. Germline loops: CDR1 DFQATT, CDR2 SNEGSKA (reference sequence). Trimming took 3 bases from V and 16 from J, leaving 9 bases between them. CDR3 DNA sequence: TGCAGTGCTAGCGCCGACAGGTTTTTT. Amino acid sequence: CSASADRFF.

This clonotype showed up many times. The V and J genes are TRBV7-2 and TRBJ2-7; unclear D gene. The CDR3 contains 15 residues. CDR1 is SGHTA, CDR2 FQGNSA, per germline. Deletions cut 1 base from V and 4 bases from J, with 14 bases between. CDR3 protein: CASSLGVASFYEQYF. Written as DNA, the CDR3 is TGTGCCAGCAGCTTAGGAGTAGCAAGCTTTTACGAGCAGTACTTC.

The rearrangement uses TRBV27 and TRBJ2-7, with 7 positions matching TRBD1. The CDR3 is 10 residues long. Germline CDR1 MNHEY, CDR2 SMNVEV (reference sequence). With V trimmed by 10 bases and J by 6 bases, 3 bases remained unmatched. The CDR3 region is CATRQGEQYF. The CDR3 DNA is TGTGCCACCAGACAGGGCGAGCAGTACTTC.

A few counts support this clonotype. The chain is built from TRBV6-1 and TRBJ1-4; 8 bases are a match to TRBD1. Unmatched junction bases numbered 7, after V lost 5 bases and J lost 8 bases. Looked up from germline, CDR1 is MNHNS and CDR2 is SASEGT. The length of the CDR3 is 14 residues. This chain's CDR3 is CASSTTGAKEKLFF. In DNA form, the CDR3 reads TGTGCCAGCAGTACGACAGGGGCGAAAGAAAAACTGTTTTTT.

This chain connects TRBV5-5 to TRBJ1-6, with 11 bases aligning to TRBD1. This CDR3 comprises 18 residues. V shed 0 bases and J 4 bases; nucleotides not matched to a gene: 6. CDR1 and CDR2 (germline): SGHKS, YYEKEE (reference sequence). The CDR3 bases are TGTGCCAGCAGCTTGGGGACAGGGGGCTTGGGGTATAATTCACCCCTCCACTTT. Protein product: CASSLGTGGLGYNSPLHF.

This clonotype was counted many times. This chain connects TRBV28 to TRBJ1-2; no clear D. The ends were cut back, 6 bases at V and 2 bases at J, with 7 bases in the middle. The CDR3 is made up of 12 amino acids. Germline CDR1 reads MDHEN; CDR2 reads SYDVKM. The CDR3 loop reads CASSIENYGYTF. Here the CDR3 DNA reads TGTGCCAGCAGCATAGAGAACTATGGCTACACCTTC.

In its sample, this clonotype was seen a few times. The rearrangement links TRBV6-1 to TRBJ2-5; D perhaps matches TRBD2 (5 bases). Between the trimmed V and J ends, which lost 6 bases and 5 bases, there was a span of 13 bases. Germline V CDR1 and CDR2: MNHNS, SASEGT. This CDR3 comprises 13 residues. The CDR3 loop is CASSPGSRETQYF. DNA for the CDR3: TGTGCCAGCAGCCCGGGGAGCCGGGAGACCCAGTACTTC.

The chain has TRBV3-1 and TRBJ1-1, with D possibly being TRBD1 (5 bases). This CDR3 is 15 amino acids long. Germline loops: CDR1 LGHDT, CDR2 YNNKEL (reference sequence). V lost 4 bases and J lost 1, with 13 bases in between. The CDR3 here is CASSPIPGGNTEAFF. The CDR3 bases are TGTGCCAGCAGCCCGATCCCGGGGGGGAACACTGAAGCTTTCTTT. Complete variable domain (other parts from reference TRBV3-1 and TRBJ1-1): DTAVSQTPKYLVTQMGNDKSIKCEQNLGHDTMYWYKQDSKKFLKIMFSYNNKELIINETVPNRFSPKSPDKAHLNLHINSLELGDSAVYFCASSPIPGGNTEAFFGQGTRLTVV.

This clonotype was picked up a small number of times. V gene TRBV27 combines with J gene TRBJ2-4; 7 positions match TRBD2. The germline V gene has CDR1 MNHEY and CDR2 SMNVEV (reference sequence). The trim removed 3 bases at V and 1 base at J, leaving 15 bases unmatched. The CDR3 covers 19 residues. DNA for the CDR3: TGTGCCAGCAGTTTTCGTCGGAGCGGGGTCGTACCGGCCAAAAACATTCAGTACTTC. Amino acid sequence: CASSFRRSGVVPAKNIQYF.

This clonotype turned up a few times. The rearrangement joins TRBV7-9 to TRBJ2-2; possible D gene TRBD1, 5 bases. The V gene's germline CDR1 is SEHNR and CDR2 FQNEAQ (reference sequence). This CDR3 is built from 18 residues. V lost 2 bases and J lost 6, with 22 bases in between. The CDR3 is CASSLLLGAGSGPGELFF. In DNA, the CDR3 is TGTGCCAGCAGCTTATTATTAGGGGCAGGGTCCGGACCCGGGGAGCTGTTTTTT.

The chain combines TRBV6-1 with TRBJ2-5; 11 bases are shared with TRBD2. CDR3 length: 15 residues. V trimming: 7 bases; J trimming: 4 bases; junction bases outside the gene matches: 8. CDR1 and CDR2 from the germline V gene are MNHNS and SASEGT. The CDR3 is CASKVSSGRGETQYF. The DNA for the CDR3 is TGTGCCAGCAAAGTCAGTAGCGGGAGGGGAGAGACCCAGTACTTC.

A note on this clonotype: This sequence may be a read error, since a much larger clone differs from it by one base. V and J are TRBV11-2 and TRBJ2-2; TRBD2 might be the D (5 bases). CDR3 length equals 11 residues. Germline CDR1 and CDR2: SGHAT and FQNNGV. CDR3 sequence (DNA): TGTGCCAGCCGAGGCACCGGGGAGCCGTTTTTT. This encodes CASRGTGEPFF.

This chain connects TRBV20-1 to TRBJ1-5; TRBD1 aligns across 7 bases. CDR1 and CDR2 from the germline V gene are DFQATT and SNEGSKA (reference sequence). V lost 2 bases and J lost 0; bases outside the gene matches: 10. This CDR3 contains 17 residues. The CDR3 DNA is TGCAGTGCTAGACCAATCGGGGACAGACATAGCAATCAGCCCCAGCATTTT. Residues: CSARPIGDRHSNQPQHF.

This clonotype turned up a few times. V is TRBV7-3 and J is TRBJ1-2; tentative D call: TRBD1 (5 bases). Germline V gene lookup returns CDR1 SGHTA and CDR2 FQGTGA. CDR3 size: 12 residues. V was pared by 4 bases and J by 10 bases, with 13 bases between. The CDR3 bases are TGTGCCAGCAGCTCACAATTGGGGGACTACACCTTC. This codes for CASSSQLGDYTF.

This clonotype appeared many times. At one boundary the junction diverges from the germline segment, which might be a read error. The genes are TRBV11-3 and TRBJ2-7; D could derive from TRBD1 or TRBD2 (6 bases each). This CDR3 is built from 14 residues. Germline loops: CDR1 SGHNT, CDR2 YENEEA. DNA for the CDR3: TGTGCCAGCAGCCCAGAGGGGGGCTCCTACGAACAGTACTTC. As protein: CASSPEGGSYEQYF.

This clonotype was counted ten times or more. The chain combines TRBV28 with TRBJ2-7; D gene ambiguous. Germline loops: CDR1 MDHEN, CDR2 SYDVKM. Deletions cut 5 bases from V and 5 bases from J, with 16 bases between. This CDR3 has 14 amino acids. CDR3 residues: CASSPQMDRNEQYF. In nucleotides, the CDR3 is TGTGCCAGCAGTCCCCAAATGGATAGGAACGAGCAGTACTTC.

This clonotype was observed at least ten times. The chain combines TRBV6-2 or TRBV6-3 with TRBJ1-2; 8 bases map to TRBD1. After removal of 2 bases from V and 3 bases from J, the junction contained 5 bases not matched to a gene. This CDR3 is 15 amino acids long. Germline values: CDR1 MNHEY, CDR2 SVGEGT. The CDR3 DNA follows: TGTGCCAGCAGTTACACATCGACAGGGGACTATGGCTACACCTTC. As protein: CASSYTSTGDYGYTF.

This clonotype was seen many times. The rearrangement uses TRBV19 and TRBJ1-5, with D unresolved. Germline V gene lookup returns CDR1 LNHDA and CDR2 SQIVND (reference sequence). V gave up 5 bases and J gave up 6 bases, with 14 bases separating them. This CDR3 is built from 14 residues. The CDR3 DNA reads as TGTGCCAGTAGTGAACGGGGTTTGGGTCAGCCCCAGCATTTT. Amino acid sequence: CASSERGLGQPQHF. The full variable domain, with the rest looked up from reference TRBV19 and TRBJ1-5, is DGGITQSPKYLFRKEGQNVTLSCEQNLNHDAMYWYRQDPGQGLRLIYYSQIVNDFQKGDIAEGYSVSREKKESFPLTVTSAQKNPTAFYLCASSERGLGQPQHFGDGTRLSIL.

Concerning this clonotype itself: A single base separates this from a much larger clone, so it may be a read error. Since the CDR3 does not end with the conserved phenylalanine or tryptophan, this likely comes from a read error. This rearrangement joins TRBV2 to TRBJ2-7, with D maybe TRBD1 (5 bases). Germline V gene sequence: CDR1 SNHLY, CDR2 FYNNEI. V dropped 10 bases and J dropped 5 bases, with 18 bases sitting between them. The CDR3 extends over 13 amino acids. The CDR3 nucleotides read TGTGCCACCAGCCTGGACATGTGGCACGAGCAGTACTCC. This encodes CATSLDMWHEQYS.

There are a few counts of this clonotype. A much larger clone is a single base away; this may be a read error. The chain recombines TRBV27 with TRBJ2-7, with TRBD1 identical over 12 bases. CDR3 length: 14 residues. V was clipped by 8 bases and J by 6 bases; unmatched bases: 8. The germline CDR1 and CDR2 sequences are MNHEY and SMNVEV (reference sequence). CDR3 sequence: CASGVGQGAPEQYF. CDR3 nucleotide sequence: TGTGCCAGCGGTGTGGGACAGGGGGCGCCCGAGCAGTACTTC.

The chain uses TRBV5-6 and TRBJ2-1; 11 bases are shared with TRBD2. Germline lookup yields CDR1 SGHDT and CDR2 YYEEEE. After removal of 1 base from V and 0 bases from J, the junction contained 9 bases not matched to a gene. CDR3 size: 19 residues. CDR3 nucleotide sequence: TGTGCCAGCAGCTTGTTGGGACTAGCGGCACTTAGCTCCTACAATGAGCAGTTCTTC. The encoded protein is CASSLLGLAALSSYNEQFF.

This clonotype was seen more than once but under ten times. The V call is TRBV6-1, the J call TRBJ2-4; maybe TRBD1 (6 bases). V gave up 6 bases and J gave up 8 bases, with 14 bases separating them. CDR1 is MNHNS and CDR2 is SASEGT in the germline V gene. CDR3 length: 13 amino acids. CDR3 amino acids: CASRFTGSYIQYF. The CDR3 DNA sequence: TGTGCCAGCAGGTTTACAGGGAGTTACATTCAGTACTTC.